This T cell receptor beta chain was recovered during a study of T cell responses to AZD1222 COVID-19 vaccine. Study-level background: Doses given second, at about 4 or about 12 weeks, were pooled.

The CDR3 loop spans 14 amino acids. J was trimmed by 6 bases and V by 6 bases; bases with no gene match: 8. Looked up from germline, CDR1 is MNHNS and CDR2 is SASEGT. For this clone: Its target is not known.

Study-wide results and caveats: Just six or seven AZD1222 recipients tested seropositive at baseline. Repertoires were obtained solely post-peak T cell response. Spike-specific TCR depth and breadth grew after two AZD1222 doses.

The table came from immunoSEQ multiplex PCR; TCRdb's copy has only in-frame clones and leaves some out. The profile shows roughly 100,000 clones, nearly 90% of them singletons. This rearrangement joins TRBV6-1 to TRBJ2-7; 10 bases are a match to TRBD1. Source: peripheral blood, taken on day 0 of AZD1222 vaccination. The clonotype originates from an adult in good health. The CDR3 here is CASSDDRGRREQYF. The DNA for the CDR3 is TGTGCCAGCAGCGACGACAGGGGGCGACGCGAGCAGTACTTC.